The rows below give T cell receptor beta chains drawn from one sample of a study of blood T cell repertoires in COVID-19. Profiled with immunoSEQ multiplex PCR; TCRdb holds only in-frame clones, not every one. The data show about 98,000 clones, more than 85% seen once. The sample taken for sequencing was peripheral blood. These receptors all come from a man between 50 and 59 years old with active or convalescent COVID-19. Each CDR3 is given with its conserved first and last residue. D genes are given only for firm matches. The size field is filled for only some rows; it gives once, few, many or a size class.

V gene	D gene	J gene	clone size	CDR3 DNA	CDR3 protein
TRBV7-2	TRBD1	TRBJ1-1	-	TGTGCCAGCAGTCCCAGACAGGGCGCTGAAGCTTTCTTT	CASSPRQGAEAFF
TRBV2	TRBD1	TRBJ1-2	-	TGTGCCAGCAGGGGGACAGGCCCTGGCTACACCTTC	CASRGTGPGYTF
TRBV4-2	-	TRBJ1-4	-	TGTGCCAGCTGGGGGGATGGAGAAAAACTGTTTTTT	CASWGDGEKLFF
TRBV27	TRBD1	TRBJ1-2	-	TGTGCCAGCAGTTTAGGCAGGGGGACTCCCTACACCTTC	CASSLGRGTPYTF
TRBV18	-	TRBJ2-2	-	TGTGCCAGCTCACCACCGGCTCACACCGGGGAGCTGTTTTTT	CASSPPAHTGELFF
TRBV7-2	-	TRBJ1-3	-	TGTGCCAGCAGCGCGGGACTTCTCCGGGGTAACACCATATATTTT	CASSAGLLRGNTIYF
TRBV18	TRBD1	TRBJ1-1	-	TGTGCCAGCTCACCGGGACAGGGTAGGAACACTGAAGCTTTCTTT	CASSPGQGRNTEAFF
TRBV3-1/TRBV3-2	TRBD2	TRBJ2-1	-	TGTGCCAGTCGGGCGGGCGGGGGGCTTGACAATGAGCAGTTCTTC	CASRAGGGLDNEQFF
TRBV15	TRBD2	TRBJ2-4	-	TGTGCCACCAGCGCGGGGGGCCCGGCCAAAAACATTCAGTACTTC	CATSAGGPAKNIQYF
TRBV21-1	-	TRBJ1-5	-	TGTGCCAGCAGCAAAGGTTATACAGATTACAATCAGCCCCAGCATTTT	CASSKGYTDYNQPQHF
TRBV3-1/TRBV3-2	-	TRBJ2-7	-	TGTGCCAGCAGCCAAGCTAGACAGACATACTACGAGCAGTACTTC	CASSQARQTYYEQYF
TRBV3-1/TRBV3-2	TRBD1	TRBJ1-6	-	TGTGCCAGCAGCCACCGGGACAGAGATAATTCACCCCTCCACTTT	CASSHRDRDNSPLHF
TRBV27	TRBD1	TRBJ2-5	-	TGTGCCAGCAGTGATTTACAGGGGAGAGGGACCCAGTACTTC	CASSDLQGRGTQYF
TRBV7-8	-	TRBJ2-7	-	TGTGCCAGCAGCTTAGCGAGCGGCGAGCAGTACTTC	CASSLASGEQYF
TRBV10-3	TRBD1	TRBJ1-2	-	TGTGCCATCAGTGACGGACAGGGAGGTAACTATGGCTACACCTTC	CAISDGQGGNYGYTF
TRBV29-1	-	TRBJ2-1	-	TGCAGCGTTGAACCCCGCGGTCGACCTAATGAGCAGTTCTTC	CSVEPRGRPNEQFF
TRBV28	-	TRBJ1-5	few	TGTGCCAGCAGTTTATCCGCAGGGTTCAGCCCCCAGCATTTT	CASSLSAGFSPQHF
TRBV27	TRBD1	TRBJ2-5	-	TGTGCCAGCAGCCCCGGACAGGGGAAAGAGACCCAGTACTTC	CASSPGQGKETQYF
TRBV19	-	TRBJ1-5	-	TGTGCCAGTCATGTGGCAAGTCTTAATCAGCCCCAGCATTTT	CASHVASLNQPQHF
TRBV9	TRBD1	TRBJ1-3	-	TGTGCCAGCAGCGTAAACGTCACTCCCAGGGGGCTCTCTGGAAACACCATATATTTT	CASSVNVTPRGLSGNTIYF
TRBV12-5	TRBD2	TRBJ2-2	-	TGTGCTAGTAGTAGTCTAGCGGGGGGCACCGGGGAGCTGTTTTTT	CASSSLAGGTGELFF
TRBV6-5	TRBD1	TRBJ1-2	-	TGTGCCAGCACCGGGACAGAGCGGTACACCTTC	CASTGTERYTF
TRBV18	TRBD2	TRBJ2-7	-	TGTGCCAGCTCGCCACTAGCGGGGGCCCCTCGGTACGAGCAGTACTTC	CASSPLAGAPRYEQYF
TRBV12-5	-	TRBJ2-7	few	TGTGCTAGTGGTTTCAGGACAGCAAGCCACGAGCAGTACTTC	CASGFRTASHEQYF
TRBV6-2/TRBV6-3	TRBD1	TRBJ1-1	-	TGTGCCAGCAGTTACGGGACAGGGGGAAGCACTGAAGCTTTCTTT	CASSYGTGGSTEAFF
TRBV7-2	-	TRBJ1-4	-	TGTGCCAGCACCAAAGGGCAGGGAGGCGAAAAACTGTTTTTT	CASTKGQGGEKLFF
TRBV27	-	TRBJ1-5	-	TGTGCCAGCAGTTTAAGCGGACCTCAGCCCCAGCATTTT	CASSLSGPQPQHF
TRBV5-5	-	TRBJ1-1	once	TGTGCCAGCACCCAGAGACAGACCAGTGAAGCTTTCTTT	CASTQRQTSEAFF
TRBV19	TRBD1	TRBJ1-3	-	TGTGCCAGTAGTGGCGAGATACAGGGGGCTGGAAACACCATATATTTT	CASSGEIQGAGNTIYF
TRBV6-5	TRBD1	TRBJ1-1	-	TGTGCCAGCAGTTCTACAGGGGGCACTGAAGCTTTCTTT	CASSSTGGTEAFF
TRBV6-6	TRBD1	TRBJ1-3	-	TGTGCCAGCAGGTCACAGGGGGCTATTAACACCATATATTTT	CASRSQGAINTIYF
TRBV3-1/TRBV3-2	-	TRBJ1-6	-	TGTGCCAGCAGCCAAACAGATTCACCCCTCCACTTT	CASSQTDSPLHF
TRBV7-6	-	TRBJ2-1	-	TGTGCCAGCAGCTTAGGGCAGGCGGGTAGGAGCTCCTACAATGAGCAGTTCTTC	CASSLGQAGRSSYNEQFF
TRBV4-2	TRBD2	TRBJ2-1	-	TGTGCCAGCAGCCAATCCGGACTAGCGGACTACAATGAGCAGTTCTTC	CASSQSGLADYNEQFF
TRBV10-1	-	TRBJ2-5	-	TGCGCCAGCAGTGAGAACACCCAAGAGACCCAGTACTTC	CASSENTQETQYF
TRBV25-1	-	TRBJ1-6	once	TGTGCCAGCAGTGAATCAATACTATATAATTCACCCCTCCACTTT	CASSESILYNSPLHF
TRBV12-5	TRBD1	TRBJ2-5	-	TGTGCTAGTGGCCATGGGACAGGAGACTACCAAGAGACCCAGTACTTC	CASGHGTGDYQETQYF
TRBV28	-	TRBJ1-1	-	TGTGCCAGCAGTTTACAGGGCCGGACTGAAGCTTTCTTT	CASSLQGRTEAFF
TRBV5-4	TRBD2	TRBJ2-3	-	TGTGCCAGCAGCGGCTCTGGAGCGGGGGGGCGCACAGATACGCAGTATTTT	CASSGSGAGGRTDTQYF
TRBV28	-	TRBJ2-2	-	TGTGCCAGCAGTTTAGGGCAAATGGGCACCGGGGAGCTGTTTTTT	CASSLGQMGTGELFF
TRBV3-1/TRBV3-2	-	TRBJ2-7	-	TGTGCCAGCAGCCTCCACCGGGACTACGAGCAGTACTTC	CASSLHRDYEQYF
TRBV18	-	TRBJ1-4	-	TGTGCCAGCTCACCAAGGGGGGGGACGGCTAATGAAAAACTGTTTTTT	CASSPRGGTANEKLFF